The rows below give T cell receptor beta chains drawn from one sample of a study of blood T cell repertoires in COVID-19. This table comes from immunoSEQ multiplex PCR, and its TCRdb copy is limited to in-frame clones, with some not included. The sample has some 200,000 clones, 65% to 90% seen once; the top ten hold 4.5% to 6.5%. Sequencing was performed on PBMCs or T cells enriched from blood (not recorded which). These receptors were taken from a woman between 55 and 75 years old with acute COVID-19. CDR3s include the opening cysteine and the closing phenylalanine or tryptophan.

J | V | CDR3
TRBJ2-5 | TRBV14 | CASSQGGLAQETQYF
TRBJ1-6 | TRBV3-1/TRBV3-2 | CASSHRQGGNSPLHF
TRBJ2-1 | TRBV5-6 | CASSLDWTSARSSYNEQFF
TRBJ1-2 | TRBV29-1 | CSVAEYGYTF
TRBJ1-1 | TRBV6-1 | CASSDYGGTEAFF
TRBJ1-4 | TRBV15 | CATSSPGQGGEKLFF
TRBJ1-2 | TRBV30 | CAWTPATGGYTF
TRBJ2-1 | TRBV18 | CASSPSGRDHNEQFF
TRBJ2-5 | TRBV7-9 | CASRPIAGGSSETQYF
TRBJ1-6 | TRBV27 | CASSLEYRGNSPLHF
TRBJ2-3 | TRBV5-1 | CASSLVLAGGSDTQYF
TRBJ1-1 | TRBV9 | CASSPGRLGVLNTEAFF
TRBJ1-2 | TRBV7-9 | CASSLEQRGGYTF
TRBJ2-3 | TRBV9 | CASSLMADISTDTQYF
TRBJ1-2 | TRBV9 | CASSATGGIGFSDGYTF
TRBJ1-5 | TRBV10-3 | CATQGGSAQPQHF
TRBJ2-7 | TRBV5-1 | CASSWSLNSQREDEQYF
TRBJ2-2 | TRBV5-1 | CASSLAAGGNTGELFF